This entry describes one TCR beta chain. Its antigen is as yet unknown. Germline loops: CDR1 MNHEY, CDR2 SMNVEV (reference sequence). The ends were cut back, 3 bases at V and 6 bases at J, with 14 bases in the middle. This CDR3 is 14 amino acids long. As the sequencing template, cDNA was produced by extracting RNA and reverse transcribing it. Produced via immunoSEQ multiplex PCR; TCRdb's table is partial and in-frame only. Of some 200,000 clones listed, roughly 50% are singletons. This record comes from a study of CD8+ T cells in alopecia areata. Study background: Twice daily, treated patients received 5 to 10 mg of oral tofacitinib. Dosing spanned 6 to 18 months on tofacitinib, then 6 months off drug.

Indicated treatment: oral pan-JAK inhibitor, 5-10 mg twice daily. It was from alopecia areata patients that lesional scalp punch biopsies and peripheral blood were collected. Study results and caveats: Numerous clones, expanded in lesions, remained in scalp and blood during tofacitinib.

J is TRBJ1-2 and V is TRBV27; tentative D call: TRBD1 (5 bases). This receptor was obtained from a human donor with alopecia areata. The material was CD8+ T cells sorted from blood, obtained at week 24, from a patient treated with tofacitinib. Here the CDR3 reads CASSLGRVGDGYTF. The CDR3 region has the DNA TGTGCCAGCAGTTTGGGCAGGGTAGGGGATGGCTACACCTTC.